This passage covers 27 T cell receptor beta chains from one sample sequenced in a study of T cell repertoires in cytomegalovirus infection (dated by TCRdb to 2018 to 2020). These reads were obtained on an Illumina HiSeq 1500. Starting from the raw public reads, TCRdb applied fastp trimming at Q25, assembled clones with MiXCR and retained in-frame beta chains. Rows with a matching CDR3 protein are joined into one entry that keeps the most common DNA and genes. The sample table shows nearly 650,000 distinct CDR3 sequences, and more than 20% are seen once. The biggest ten clones account for 8% of the sample. Input material: CD8+ T cells from PBMCs. The receptor source for this set is a human donor in good health (CMV status not recorded). Some clones in this sample may be carry-over from other donors' samples.

In this sample, this clonotype turned up a few times. The chain is built from TRBV7-6 and TRBJ2-2; D uncertain. Deletions cut 2 bases from V and 2 bases from J, with 9 bases between. Germline-derived CDR1 and CDR2 are SGHVS and FNYEAQ. CDR3 length: 15 amino acids. The CDR3 protein is CASSLLGYNTGELFF. The CDR3 bases are TGTGCCAGCAGCTTATTGGGGTATAACACCGGGGAGCTGTTTTTT.

Many counts were recorded for this clonotype. The rearrangement uses TRBV7-6 and TRBJ2-1; TRBD1 aligns across 10 bases. CDR1 and CDR2 from the germline V gene are SGHVS and FNYEAQ. J gave up 10 bases and V 3 bases, and 9 bases lay outside the gene matches. The CDR3 length is 15 residues. CDR3 region: CASSFAPGQGYEQFF. CDR3 nucleotide sequence: TGTGCCAGCAGCTTCGCCCCGGGACAGGGGTACGAGCAGTTCTTC. The full variable domain, with the rest looked up from reference TRBV7-6 and TRBJ2-1, is GAGVSQSPRYKVTKRGQDVALRCDPISGHVSLYWYRQALGQGPEFLTYFNYEAQQDKSGLPNDRFSAERPEGSISTLTIQRTEQRDSAMYRCASSFAPGQGYEQFFGPGTRLTVL.

In this sample, this clonotype turned up many times. This sequence joins TRBV5-4 and TRBJ1-1; D gene unclear. V lost 1 base, J lost 8 bases, and 15 bases lay in between. From germline, CDR1 is SGHNT and CDR2 YYREEE (reference sequence). The CDR3 loop spans 14 amino acids. CDR3 sequence reads: CASSLYPSREEAFF. Written as DNA, the CDR3 is TGTGCCAGCAGCTTGTACCCCTCTAGAGAAGAAGCTTTCTTT.

This clonotype was counted ten times or more. The CDR3: CASSPFDADTDTQYF. The CDR3 DNA follows: TGTGCCAGCAGCCCCTTCGACGCGGACACAGATACGCAGTATTTT. This sequence joins TRBV7-9 and TRBJ2-3; D gene unclear. The length of the CDR3 is 15 residues. The V gene lost 5 bases and the J gene lost 2 bases, with 14 bases spanning the gap. Per germline, CDR1 SEHNR and CDR2 FQNEAQ (reference sequence). Full variable domain (remainder filled in from reference TRBV7-9 and TRBJ2-3): DTGVSQNPRHKITKRGQNVTFRCDPISEHNRLYWYRQTLGQGPEFLTYFQNEAQLEKSRLLSDRFSAERPKGSFSTLEIQRTEQGDSAMYLCASSPFDADTDTQYFGPGTRLTVL.

The chain links TRBV29-1 to TRBJ2-3; 7 bases are shared with TRBD2. The V gene's germline CDR1 is SQVTM and CDR2 ANQGSEA. The V segment lost 8 bases and the J segment 0 bases; nucleotides outside the gene matches: 5. This CDR3 is built from 13 residues. The DNA of the CDR3 is TGCAGCACTGGGACTATAAGCACAGATACGCAGTATTTT. Its translation is CSTGTISTDTQYF.

The V call is TRBV2, the J call TRBJ2-1; D is possibly TRBD2 (5 bases). Germline CDR1 SNHLY, CDR2 FYNNEI. The CDR3 is 14 residues long. V lost 8 bases and J 6 bases, leaving 17 bases between the germline ends. In DNA, the CDR3 is TGTGCCAGCCTGGCCGGGGTCTCGGCCAATGAGCAGTTCTTC. As protein: CASLAGVSANEQFF.

This clonotype has just one count. The chain recombines TRBV28 with TRBJ2-3; D remains unclear. There are 14 residues in the CDR3. The V and J ends lost 1 base and 3 bases respectively, with 8 bases between them. Germline V gives CDR1 MDHEN, CDR2 SYDVKM. CDR3 sequence reads: CASSLSATTDTQYF. The CDR3 coding sequence is TGTGCCAGCAGTTTATCAGCGACTACAGATACGCAGTATTTT.

The sample holds a few counts of this clonotype. The V gene is TRBV7-6, the J gene TRBJ2-3; TRBD2 matches at 8 bases. This CDR3 comprises 17 residues. Germline CDR1 reads SGHVS; CDR2 reads FNYEAQ. J was trimmed by 2 bases and V by 5 bases; bases with no gene match: 12. The DNA of the CDR3 is TGTGCCAGCAGCCTTTATTCCGGGACTAGGAACACAGATACGCAGTATTTT. Its translation: CASSLYSGTRNTDTQYF.

The sample holds a few counts of this clonotype. This sequence joins TRBV14 and TRBJ2-7; D uncertain. V lost 6 bases to trimming and J lost 0 bases, with 6 bases between them. Germline CDR1 SGHDN, CDR2 FVKESK. The CDR3 extends over 12 amino acids. This CDR3 is CASSRYSYEQYF. The CDR3, as DNA: TGTGCCAGCAGTCGATACTCCTACGAGCAGTACTTC.

This clonotype was counted a few times. The chain is built from TRBV4-3 and TRBJ2-1; 11 bases agree with TRBD2. The CDR3 has 17 residues. CDR1 and CDR2 (germline): LGHNA, YSLEER. V lost 0 bases and J lost 8; bases outside the gene matches: 9. CDR3 nucleotides: TGCGCCAGCAGCCAAGATCCTAGCGGGGGGCCCTTCGATGAGCAGTTCTTC. Amino acids: CASSQDPSGGPFDEQFF.

In its sample, this clonotype was seen a few times. V and J are TRBV20-1 and TRBJ1-6; TRBD1 might be the D (6 bases). This CDR3 region has 15 residues. Trimming stripped 6 bases from V and 4 bases from J, with 16 bases between. Germline assignment: CDR1 DFQATT and CDR2 SNEGSKA (reference sequence). CDR3 in DNA: TGCAGTGCGACACCTCAGGGGATTTATAATTCACCCCTCCACTTT. Its translation is CSATPQGIYNSPLHF.

This clonotype has a count of ten or more. The chain has TRBV6-6 and TRBJ2-3, with TRBD2 matching 7 bases. Unmatched junction bases numbered 3, after V lost 2 bases and J lost 1 base. Germline V gene lookup returns CDR1 MNHNY and CDR2 SVGAGI (reference sequence). CDR3 size: 15 residues. The DNA for the CDR3 is TGTGCCAGCAGTTACCGGGGGGAAGGCACAGATACGCAGTATTTT. Its translation is CASSYRGEGTDTQYF.

This clonotype has just a few counts. CDR3 coding DNA: TGTGCCAGCAGCCAAGAGTCTCGGCTAGGGGGCACTGAAGCTTTCTTT. It encodes CASSQESRLGGTEAFF. The chain uses TRBV14 and TRBJ1-1, with D possibly being TRBD1 (6 bases). Germline CDR1 and CDR2: SGHDN and FVKESK. This CDR3 contains 16 residues. The germline V and J ends were trimmed by 0 bases and 4 bases, with 15 bases remaining between them.

This clonotype was counted a few times. The chain joins TRBV10-3 to TRBJ2-2, with D uncertain. V was shortened by 3 bases and J by 0 bases, with 14 bases between the two germline ends. The CDR3 has 17 residues. Looked up from germline, CDR1 is ENHRY and CDR2 is SYGVKD. The chain's CDR3 is CAISDVFDGANTGELFF. The CDR3 DNA reads TGTGCCATCAGTGATGTTTTCGACGGCGCGAACACCGGGGAGCTGTTTTTT.

The table lists this clonotype with many counts. The chain has TRBV7-2 and TRBJ2-1; no clear D gene. Germline V lookup: CDR1 SGHTA, CDR2 FQGNSA. Trimming pared 2 bases from V and 0 bases from J, leaving 8 bases between. The CDR3 has 15 residues. CDR3 residues: CASSLKASSYNEQFF. CDR3 sequence (DNA): TGTGCCAGCAGCTTAAAAGCTAGCTCCTACAATGAGCAGTTCTTC.

The chain joins TRBV9 to TRBJ2-1; TRBD1 agrees at 10 bases. V trimming: 0 bases; J trimming: 4 bases; junction bases outside the gene matches: 4. CDR1 SGDLS and CDR2 YYNGEE come from the germline V gene. The CDR3 extends over 16 amino acids. The CDR3 sequence: CASSVVAGQGYNEQFF. The DNA for the CDR3 is TGTGCCAGCAGCGTAGTTGCGGGACAGGGGTACAATGAGCAGTTCTTC.

There are many counts of this clonotype. The chain recombines TRBV7-8 with TRBJ2-1; D is tentatively TRBD1 or TRBD2 (5 bases each). Trimming took off 1 base at V and 6 bases at J, with 13 bases between the two ends. The CDR3 totals 15 residues. CDR1 is SGHVS and CDR2 is FQNEAQ in the germline V gene. In DNA, the CDR3 is TGTGCCAGCAGCTTAGAGGGGACCTGGGGCAATGAGCAGTTCTTC. This encodes CASSLEGTWGNEQFF.

This clonotype was recorded at least ten times. The chain carries TRBV27 and TRBJ1-2; D is unresolved. V was trimmed by 7 bases and J by 8 bases, leaving 14 bases between them. From germline, CDR1 is MNHEY and CDR2 SMNVEV (reference sequence). The CDR3 runs 12 residues. CDR3 protein: CASKNGNRGYTF. In nucleotides, the CDR3 is TGTGCCAGCAAGAATGGCAATCGGGGCTACACCTTC.

This clonotype was seen repeatedly, ten times or more. The rearrangement links TRBV6-1 to TRBJ2-7, with TRBD1 as a possible D gene (5 bases). With 5 bases removed from V and 3 bases from J, the gap between germline ends came to 14 bases. The CDR3 covers 14 residues. CDR1 is MNHNS and CDR2 is SASEGT in the germline V gene. The CDR3: CASSRSYDSYEQYF. CDR3 sequence (DNA): TGTGCCAGCAGTCGGTCCTATGACAGCTACGAGCAGTACTTC.

The rearrangement uses TRBV6-5 and TRBJ1-1; 9 bases fit TRBD1. V shed 2 bases, J shed 5 bases, and the junction held 3 bases outside the gene matches. Germline lookup yields CDR1 MNHEY and CDR2 SVGAGI. The CDR3 sequence is 14 residues long. DNA of the CDR3: TGTGCCAGCAGTTACCCGACAGGGGGGACTGAAGCTTTCTTT. Encoded protein: CASSYPTGGTEAFF.

Ten or more counts support this clonotype. V gene TRBV19 combines with J gene TRBJ2-7, with D perhaps matching TRBD1 (6 bases). The CDR3 loop spans 14 amino acids. With 5 bases removed from V and 5 bases from J, the gap between germline ends came to 16 bases. Germline V gives CDR1 LNHDA, CDR2 SQIVND (reference sequence). CDR3 sequence (DNA): TGTGCCAGTAGTGTCTTTCAGGGGTACGACGAGCAGTACTTC. The encoded protein is CASSVFQGYDEQYF. Full variable domain (rest looked up from reference TRBV19 and TRBJ2-7): DGGITQSPKYLFRKEGQNVTLSCEQNLNHDAMYWYRQDPGQGLRLIYYSQIVNDFQKGDIAEGYSVSREKKESFPLTVTSAQKNPTAFYLCASSVFQGYDEQYFGPGTRLTVT.

The chain uses TRBV12-5 and TRBJ2-7; 7 positions match TRBD1. The V gene end was trimmed by 4 bases and the J gene end by 4 bases; junction bases not matched to a gene: 13. CDR1 is LGHNT and CDR2 is FRNRAP in the germline V gene. This CDR3 spans 16 amino acids. The CDR3 coding sequence is TGTGCTAGTGGTTCGACTTCCGGGACAGAGCCTTACGAGCAGTACTTC. Encoded protein: CASGSTSGTEPYEQYF.

The rearrangement links TRBV19 to TRBJ2-1; 10 bases line up with TRBD2. Germline V CDR1 and CDR2: LNHDA, SQIVND (reference sequence). With V trimmed by 7 bases and J by 8 bases, 14 bases remained unmatched. The CDR3 contains 16 residues. The CDR3 DNA is TGTGCCAGTAAACCTAGCGGGGGACCTACAAACGATGAGCAGTTCTTC. Its translation: CASKPSGGPTNDEQFF.

This chain joins TRBV6-6 and TRBJ1-1; the D gene is possibly TRBD1 (5 bases). V was shortened by 6 bases and J by 3 bases, with 17 bases between the two germline ends. Germline V gives CDR1 MNHNY, CDR2 SVGAGI (reference sequence). The CDR3 runs 15 residues. CDR3 DNA sequence: TGTGCCAGCAGGACAGATGAAATAGGAGACACTGAAGCTTTCTTT. Amino acid sequence: CASRTDEIGDTEAFF.

Points on this clonotype: A read error is possible here, since a much larger clone lies one base away. V and J are TRBV12-3 or TRBV12-4 and TRBJ1-6; 8 positions match TRBD1. CDR3 length: 14 residues. V was pared by 6 bases and J by 8 bases, with 6 bases of the junction left unmatched. In DNA form, the CDR3 reads TGTGCCAGCAGGGGGGGACAGGCCGATTCACCCCTCCACTTT. It specifies CASRGGQADSPLHF.

The count of this clonotype is one. This could be a read error, since a much larger clone is one nucleotide away. The chain employs TRBV7-8 and TRBJ2-4; TRBD1 matches 9 bases. Germline values: CDR1 SGHVS, CDR2 FQNEAQ. The CDR3 runs 15 residues. The CDR3 DNA follows: TGTGTCAGCAGCACGCCCGGGACAGGGAAAAACATTCAGTACTTC. Translated: CVSSTPGTGKNIQYF.

The V and J genes are TRBV15 and TRBJ2-1; D gene ambiguous. Germline CDR1 and CDR2: LNHNV and YYDKDF (reference sequence). The CDR3 is made up of 15 amino acids. V lost 0 bases, J lost 4 bases, and 10 bases lay in between. CDR3 bases: TGTGCCACCAGCAGAGATAAGGCCCAATACAATGAGCAGTTCTTC. It codes for CATSRDKAQYNEQFF. The variable domain in full, completed from reference TRBV15 and TRBJ2-1, reads DAMVIQNPRYQVTQFGKPVTLSCSQTLNHNVMYWYQQKSSQAPKLLFHYYDKDFNNEADTPDNFQSRRPNTSFCFLDIRSPGLGDTAMYLCATSRDKAQYNEQFFGPGTRLTVL.